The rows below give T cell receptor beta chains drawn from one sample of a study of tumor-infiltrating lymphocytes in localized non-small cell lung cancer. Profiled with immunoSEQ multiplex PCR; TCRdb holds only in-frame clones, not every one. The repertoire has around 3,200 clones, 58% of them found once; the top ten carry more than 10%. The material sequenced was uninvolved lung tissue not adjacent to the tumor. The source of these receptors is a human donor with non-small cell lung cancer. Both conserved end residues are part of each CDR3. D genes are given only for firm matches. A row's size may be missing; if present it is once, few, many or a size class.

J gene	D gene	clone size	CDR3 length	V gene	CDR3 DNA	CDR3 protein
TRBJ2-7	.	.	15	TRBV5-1	TGCGCCTCCACACCCCGTGTGGGGTCTTCCTACGAGCAGTACTTC	CASTPRVGSSYEQYF
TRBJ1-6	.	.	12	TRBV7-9	TGTGCCAGCAGACAGGATTTTTCACCCCTCCACTTT	CASRQDFSPLHF
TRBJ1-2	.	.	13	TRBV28	TGTGCCAGCACCGCGACCGGGGCGGTCGGCTACACCTTC	CASTATGAVGYTF
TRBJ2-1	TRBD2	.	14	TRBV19	TGTGCCAGTAGTATGGCGGGGGGTTTCGGTGAGCAGTTCTTC	CASSMAGGFGEQFF
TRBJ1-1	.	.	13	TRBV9	TGTGCCAGCAGCGTGAAAGTCGGGGCTGAAGCTTTCTTT	CASSVKVGAEAFF
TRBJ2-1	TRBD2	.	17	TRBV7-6	TGTGCCAGCAGCGGAGCAGGGGTAGCGGGAGTACGCAATGAGCAGTTCTTC	CASSGAGVAGVRNEQFF
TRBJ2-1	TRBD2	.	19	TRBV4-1	TGCGCCAGCAGCCGTCGTCGGCTAGCGGGGCCCTCCTACTACAATGAGCAGTTCTTC	CASSRRRLAGPSYYNEQFF
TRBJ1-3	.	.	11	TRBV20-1	TGCAGTGCTAGCTCTGGAAACACCATATATTTT	CSASSGNTIYF
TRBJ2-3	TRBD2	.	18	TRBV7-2	TGTGCCAGCAGCTTAGAGGGACTAGCGGGGGGGCTAAGAGATACGCAGTATTTT	CASSLEGLAGGLRDTQYF
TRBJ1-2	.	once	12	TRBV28	TGTGCCAGCAGTTTGATGAGTTATGGCTACACCTTC	CASSLMSYGYTF
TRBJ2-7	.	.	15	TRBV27	TGTGCCAGCAGTTTGGGTGGGGCAGCGTCCTACGAGCAGTACTTC	CASSLGGAASYEQYF
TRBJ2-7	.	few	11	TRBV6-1	TGTGCCAGCTCCGCCACCTACGAGCAGTACTTC	CASSATYEQYF
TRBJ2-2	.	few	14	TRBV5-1	TGCGCCAGCAGCTTGGTAGGAACCACCGGGGAGCTGTTTTTT	CASSLVGTTGELFF
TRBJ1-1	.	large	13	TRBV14	TGTGCCAGCAGCCAAGCTGAACGAAGCGAAGCTTTCTTT	CASSQAERSEAFF
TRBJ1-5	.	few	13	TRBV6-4	TGTGCCAGCAGTGACCTTCAGGGTCAGCCCCAGCATTTT	CASSDLQGQPQHF
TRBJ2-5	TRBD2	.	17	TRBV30	TGTGCCTGGAGTGTATTCGCGGGGCTAGCGGGAGCGGAGACCCAGTACTTC	CAWSVFAGLAGAETQYF
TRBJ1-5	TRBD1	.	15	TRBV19	TGTGCCAGTAGTGGTACACAGGGGTTTAGTCAGCCCCAGCATTTT	CASSGTQGFSQPQHF
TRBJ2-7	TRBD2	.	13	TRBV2	TGTGCCAGCAGCCTCGGGGGGGGCAGCGAGCAGTACTTC	CASSLGGGSEQYF
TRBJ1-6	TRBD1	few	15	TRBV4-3	TGCGCCAGCAGCCAAGAACAGGGGGCGAATTCACCCCTCCACTTT	CASSQEQGANSPLHF
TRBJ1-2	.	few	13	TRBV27	TGTGCCAGCAGTCCGCCCGGGGGATGGGGCTACACCTTC	CASSPPGGWGYTF
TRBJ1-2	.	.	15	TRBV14	TGTGCCAGCAGCCAAGCTGTGGGGGACGGCTATGGCTACACCTTC	CASSQAVGDGYGYTF
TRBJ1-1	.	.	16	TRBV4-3	TGCGCCAGCAGCCTGTCACCCAGAGCCTCGAACACTGAAGCTTTCTTT	CASSLSPRASNTEAFF
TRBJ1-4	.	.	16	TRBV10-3	TGTGCCATCAGTGAGTCCGGTGGGGGGCGCGGCGAAAAACTGTTTTTT	CAISESGGGRGEKLFF
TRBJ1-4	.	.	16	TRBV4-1	TGCGCCAGCAGCCAAGGGTGGACAGATTCTAATGAAAAACTGTTTTTT	CASSQGWTDSNEKLFF
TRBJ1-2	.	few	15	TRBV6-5	TGTGCCAGCAAAAGTTGGTCGTCCCTTGTGTTTGGCTACACCTTC	CASKSWSSLVFGYTF
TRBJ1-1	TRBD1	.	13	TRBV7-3	TGTGCCAGCAGCCCACCGACAGGGCGCGAAGCTTTCTTT	CASSPPTGREAFF
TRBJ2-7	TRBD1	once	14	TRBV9	TGTGCCAGCAGCCCTCAGGGGGCAGGCGGCGAGCAGTACTTC	CASSPQGAGGEQYF
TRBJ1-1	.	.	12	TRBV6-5	TGTGCCAGCAGTTACCCCGGCGGAGGGGGAATCTTT	CASSYPGGGGIF
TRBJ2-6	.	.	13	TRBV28	TGTGCCAGCAGTTTATCTGGGGCCAACGTCCTGACTTTC	CASSLSGANVLTF
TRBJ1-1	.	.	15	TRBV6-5	TGTGCCAGCAGTTACTGGGGAGGGGTGAACACTGAAGCTTTCTTT	CASSYWGGVNTEAFF
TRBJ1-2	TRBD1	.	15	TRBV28	TGTGCCAGCACGACCCTGGGAGGGGGCAACTATGGCTACACCTTC	CASTTLGGGNYGYTF
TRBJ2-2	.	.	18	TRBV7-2	TGTGCCAGCAGTTTTTCGGGATGGCGATTCTCGATGTCCGGGGAGCTGTTTTTT	CASSFSGWRFSMSGELFF
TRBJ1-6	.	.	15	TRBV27	TGTGCCAGCAGTTTATCGGCAAGCGCTTTTTTACCCCTCCACTTT	CASSLSASAFLPLHF
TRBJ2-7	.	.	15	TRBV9	TGTGCCAGCAGTCCAATGACTACCTTCTCGGACGAGCAGTACTTC	CASSPMTTFSDEQYF
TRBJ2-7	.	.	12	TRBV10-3	TGTGCCATCAGCAAGACAGGATACGAGCAGTACTTC	CAISKTGYEQYF
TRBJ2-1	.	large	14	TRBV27	TGTGCCAGCACCCGGACTTTCCCCTTCAATGAGCAGTTCTTC	CASTRTFPFNEQFF
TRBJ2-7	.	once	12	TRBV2	TGTGCCAGCTCCCTGGGGGGCGCCGAGCAGTACTTC	CASSLGGAEQYF